This T cell receptor beta chain was identified in a study of blood T cells in healthy people across ages. The study's findings and limits: While age rose, TCR beta diversity per million T cells dropped in a roughly linear way.

The length of the CDR3 is 13 residues. Trimming shortened V by 8 bases and J by 4 bases, and 11 bases separated the two germline ends. Germline V gene sequence: CDR1 LGHNA, CDR2 YSLEER. In the case of this clonotype: Its cognate antigen is unknown.

The use of a sample-barcoded 5' primer and a J-beta primer mix characterized a second PCR of 7 to 11 cycles. Via MiXCR, TCRdb re-called the 5' RACE reads, giving one row per CDR3 protein. The table records about 900,000 distinct CDR3 sequences, around 62% of them present only once. The TCR originated in a man in his thirties or forties in good health. This sequence joins TRBV4-3 and TRBJ2-2; D could derive from TRBD1 or TRBD2 (6 bases each). The source material was blood. The CDR3 spells CASWGAPTGELFF. The CDR3 bases are TGCGCCAGCTGGGGGGCGCCCACCGGGGAGCTGTTTTTT.